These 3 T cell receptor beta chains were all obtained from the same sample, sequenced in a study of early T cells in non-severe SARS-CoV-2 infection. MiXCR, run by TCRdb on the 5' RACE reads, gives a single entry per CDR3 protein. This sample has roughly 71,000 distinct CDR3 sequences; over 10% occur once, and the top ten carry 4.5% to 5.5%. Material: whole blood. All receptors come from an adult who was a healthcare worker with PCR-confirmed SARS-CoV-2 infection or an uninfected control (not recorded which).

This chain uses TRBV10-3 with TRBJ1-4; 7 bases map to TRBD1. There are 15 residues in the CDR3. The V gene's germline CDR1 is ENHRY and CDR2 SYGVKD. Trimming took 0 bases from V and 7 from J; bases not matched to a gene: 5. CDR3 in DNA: TGTGCCATCAGTGAGTCGACAGGGAAGGGTGAAAAACTGTTTTTT. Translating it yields CAISESTGKGEKLFF.

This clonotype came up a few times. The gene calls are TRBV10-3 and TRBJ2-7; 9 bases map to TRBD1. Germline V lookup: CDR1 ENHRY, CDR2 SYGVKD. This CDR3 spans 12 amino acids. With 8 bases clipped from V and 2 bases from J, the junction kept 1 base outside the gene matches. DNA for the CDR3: TGTGCCATCGGGGACAGGGCCTACGAGCAGTACTTC. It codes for CAIGDRAYEQYF.

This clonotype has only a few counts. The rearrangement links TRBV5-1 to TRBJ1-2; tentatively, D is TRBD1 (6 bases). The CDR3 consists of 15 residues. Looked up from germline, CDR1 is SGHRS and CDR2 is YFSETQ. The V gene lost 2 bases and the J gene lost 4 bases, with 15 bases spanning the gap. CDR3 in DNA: TGCGCCAGCAGCTTCACCGAACAGGGCGGCTATGGCTACACCTTC. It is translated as CASSFTEQGGYGYTF.